Included here is one T cell receptor beta chain sequence, with context. Its antigen is not known. The data originate from a study of Ad26.COV2.S vaccination and SARS-CoV-2 variants. In the study overall: Of the COV1001 trial arms, the Ad26.COV2.S arm included the donor.

Using immunoSEQ multiplex PCR, the repertoire was profiled, and TCRdb retains in-frame clones only, with some absent. The sample holds about 450,000 clones; 89% are singletons and the top ten take over 2%. As for treatment: some 20 received Ad26.COV2.S at low or high dose, single or two shots; several received placebo; per-sample allocation not given. After the first vaccine or placebo injection, samples were drawn on day 63. Immunization relied on an Ad26 vector, which expressed Wuhan-strain SARS-CoV-2 spike. General observations from the study: Non-spike TCR breadth showed similarity between vaccine and placebo recipients. It is possible that the TCR breadth and depth analyses underestimated the total T cell responses.

The germline V gene has CDR1 DFQATT and CDR2 SNEGSKA (reference sequence). The CDR3 is made up of 11 amino acids. The source was peripheral blood, collected in a trial of Ad26.COV2.S vaccine versus placebo. The chain carries TRBV20-1 and TRBJ1-2, with a weak D call TRBD1 (5 bases). The clonotype was recovered from a person between 18 and 59 years old who received the Ad26.COV2.S COVID-19 vaccine or a placebo. The CDR3: CSAKMGGGYTF. The CDR3 DNA follows: TGCAGCGCAAAGATGGGGGGTGGCTACACCTTC.